This T cell receptor beta chain derives from a study of cytomegalovirus exposure and HLA in healthy donors. Broader study findings: TCR beta V- and J-gene trimming, according to a later analysis, was linked to a missense DCLRE1C variant. Fewer N-insertions (relative to the 666-donor mean) were reportedly seen in an Asian-associated ancestry cluster in a later analysis.

This CDR3 has 14 amino acids. CDR1 and CDR2 (germline): SQVTM, ANQGSEA. With 7 bases clipped from V and 4 bases from J, the junction kept 11 bases outside the gene matches. Remarks on this clone: Its antigen is undetermined.

In the PCR, 60 Vbeta and 13 Jbeta primers were used. This table comes from immunoSEQ multiplex PCR, and its TCRdb copy is limited to in-frame clones, with some not included. The profile covers roughly 160,000 clones, with about four fifths appearing a single time and 5.5% to 8% taken by the ten largest. Regarding donors, all were healthy bone marrow donors. The source is a woman younger than 45 in good health and CMV-seropositive. The sequencing sample was made of PBMCs. The chain uses TRBV29-1 and TRBJ2-7; 9 positions agree with TRBD1. The CDR3 DNA follows: TGCAGCGCAGACAGGGGGGCCCCCACTTACGAGCAGTACTTC. Translation: CSADRGAPTYEQYF.